This record covers a single T cell receptor beta chain. What it binds is unknown. This entry is derived from a study of cytomegalovirus exposure and HLA in healthy donors. Points from the study as a whole: Subsequent analysis showed first-cohort TCR clusters tending to co-occur in 120 or so validation repertoires.

Profiling relied on immunoSEQ multiplex PCR, and the TCRdb table lists in-frame clones only, not all of them. The sample consists of 150,000 to 200,000 clones, 86% of them appearing once. V gave up 4 bases and J gave up 1 base, with 10 bases separating them. This CDR3 has 14 residues. Germline values: CDR1 SGHVS, CDR2 FQNEAQ. The clonotype originates from a woman in her twenties or thirties in good health and CMV-seronegative. The genes are TRBV7-8 and TRBJ1-1; D uncertain. Sequenced: PBMCs. The CDR3 reads CASSSGLENTEAFF. CDR3 in DNA: TGTGCCAGCAGCTCGGGATTAGAGAACACTGAAGCTTTCTTT.